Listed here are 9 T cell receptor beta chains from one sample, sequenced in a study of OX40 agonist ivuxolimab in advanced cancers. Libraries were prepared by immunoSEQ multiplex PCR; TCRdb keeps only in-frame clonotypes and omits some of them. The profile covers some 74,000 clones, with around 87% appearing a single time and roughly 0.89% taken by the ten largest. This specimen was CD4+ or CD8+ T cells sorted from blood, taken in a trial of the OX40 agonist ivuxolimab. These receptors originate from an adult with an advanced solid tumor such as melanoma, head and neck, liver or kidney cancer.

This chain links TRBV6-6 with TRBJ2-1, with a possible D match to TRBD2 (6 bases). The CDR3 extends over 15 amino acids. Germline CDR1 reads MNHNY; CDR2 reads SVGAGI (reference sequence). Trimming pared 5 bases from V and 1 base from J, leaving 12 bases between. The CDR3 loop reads CASSKGGVSYNEQFF. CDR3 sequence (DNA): TGTGCCAGCAGTAAAGGCGGGGTATCCTACAATGAGCAGTTCTTC.

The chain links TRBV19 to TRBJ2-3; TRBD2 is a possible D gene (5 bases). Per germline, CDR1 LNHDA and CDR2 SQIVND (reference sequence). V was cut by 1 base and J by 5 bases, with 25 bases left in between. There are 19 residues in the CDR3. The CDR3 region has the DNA TGTGCCAGTAGTATAGTCACAGCGGCGAGTTTTCGTGAGAGAGATACGCAGTATTTT. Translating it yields CASSIVTAASFRERDTQYF. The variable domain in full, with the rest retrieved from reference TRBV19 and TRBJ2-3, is DGGITQSPKYLFRKEGQNVTLSCEQNLNHDAMYWYRQDPGQGLRLIYYSQIVNDFQKGDIAEGYSVSREKKESFPLTVTSAQKNPTAFYLCASSIVTAASFRERDTQYFGPGTRLTVL.

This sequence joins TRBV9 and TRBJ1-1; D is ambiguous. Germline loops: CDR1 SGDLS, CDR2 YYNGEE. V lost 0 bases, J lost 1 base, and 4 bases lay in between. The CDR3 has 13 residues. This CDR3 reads CASSVVANTEAFF. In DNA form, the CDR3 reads TGTGCCAGCAGCGTAGTGGCGAACACTGAAGCTTTCTTT.

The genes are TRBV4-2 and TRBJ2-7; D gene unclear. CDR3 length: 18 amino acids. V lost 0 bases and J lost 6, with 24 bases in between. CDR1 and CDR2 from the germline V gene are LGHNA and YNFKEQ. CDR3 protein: CASSQDLLTPPPTSEQYF. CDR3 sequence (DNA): TGTGCCAGCAGCCAAGATCTCCTCACCCCGCCCCCCACGAGCGAGCAGTACTTC.

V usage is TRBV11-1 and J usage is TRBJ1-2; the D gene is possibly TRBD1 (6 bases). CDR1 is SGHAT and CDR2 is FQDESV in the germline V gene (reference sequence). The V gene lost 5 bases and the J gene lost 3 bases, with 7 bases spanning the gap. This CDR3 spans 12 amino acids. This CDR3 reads CASSRQDYGYTF. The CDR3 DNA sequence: TGTGCCAGCAGCCGACAGGACTATGGCTACACCTTC. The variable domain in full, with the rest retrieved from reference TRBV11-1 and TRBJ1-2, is EAEVAQSPRYKITEKSQAVAFWCDPISGHATLYWYRQILGQGPELLVQFQDESVVDDSQLPKDRFSAERLKGVDSTLKIQPAELGDSAMYLCASSRQDYGYTFGSGTRLTVV.

CDR3: CASSFQGRAGANVLTF. CDR3 coding DNA: TGTGCCAGCAGCTTTCAGGGCAGGGCTGGGGCCAACGTCCTGACTTTC. The chain uses TRBV7-6 and TRBJ2-6, with D tentatively TRBD1 (5 bases). Germline CDR1 and CDR2: SGHVS and FNYEAQ. Trimming removed 3 bases from V and 2 bases from J, with 11 bases in between. The CDR3 totals 16 residues.

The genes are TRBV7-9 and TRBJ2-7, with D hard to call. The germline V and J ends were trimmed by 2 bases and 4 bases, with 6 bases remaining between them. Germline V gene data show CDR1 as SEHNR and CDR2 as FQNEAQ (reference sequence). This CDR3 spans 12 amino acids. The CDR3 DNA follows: TGTGCCAGCAGCTTAAGTCAGTACGAGCAGTACTTC. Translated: CASSLSQYEQYF.

The CDR3 sequence: CATSRDTDVDTQYF. The CDR3, as DNA: TGTGCCACCAGCAGAGATACGGACGTGGATACGCAGTATTTT. The chain joins TRBV15 to TRBJ2-3; no clear D gene. CDR1 and CDR2 (germline): LNHNV, YYDKDF (reference sequence). The CDR3 extends over 14 amino acids. Trimming removed 0 bases at V and 6 bases at J, with 10 bases between.

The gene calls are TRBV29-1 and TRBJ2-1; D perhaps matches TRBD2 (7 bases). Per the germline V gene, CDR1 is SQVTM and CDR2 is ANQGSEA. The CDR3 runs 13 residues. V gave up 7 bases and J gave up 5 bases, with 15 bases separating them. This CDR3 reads CSAGGGSNNEQFF. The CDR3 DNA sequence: TGCAGCGCTGGGGGCGGGAGTAACAATGAGCAGTTCTTC.